A single sample is the source of the 5 T cell receptor beta chains below, sequenced in a study of cytomegalovirus exposure and HLA in healthy donors. The PCR used 60 Vbeta and 13 Jbeta primers. Some clones are missing from TCRdb's copy, which holds only in-frame ones; the method was immunoSEQ multiplex PCR. The sample consists of 150,000 to 200,000 clones, roughly 80% of them appearing once. The sample consisted of PBMCs. Every receptor here comes from a female donor in good health and CMV-seronegative.

The V call is TRBV18, the J call TRBJ2-2, with D tentatively TRBD2 (5 bases). V dropped 1 base and J dropped 8 bases, with 11 bases sitting between them. CDR1 and CDR2 (germline): KGHSH, LQKENI. CDR3 length: 14 amino acids. CDR3 nucleotides: TGTGCCAGCTCACCACGGGTGGGAGAAGGGGAGCTGTTTTTT. It codes for CASSPRVGEGELFF.

In regard to this clone: An end of the junction differs from the germline gene, which may be a read error. The gene calls are TRBV10-3 and TRBJ1-2; 7 nucleotides match TRBD1. CDR1 is ENHRY and CDR2 is SYGVKD in the germline V gene. CDR3 length: 14 residues. The CDR3, as DNA: TGTGCCATCGGGACAGACAAACAAAACTATGGCTGCACCTTC. Residues: CAIGTDKQNYGCTF.

This chain links TRBV9 with TRBJ2-1, with TRBD2 as a possible D gene (6 bases). CDR3 length equals 16 residues. Germline loops: CDR1 SGDLS, CDR2 YYNGEE. Trimming stripped 7 bases from V and 5 bases from J, with 22 bases between. CDR3 amino acids: CASSPGGSGYHNEQFF. DNA for the CDR3: TGTGCCAGCTCCCCCGGTGGTAGCGGATACCACAATGAGCAGTTCTTC.

The V gene is TRBV9, the J gene TRBJ2-5; D is ambiguous. The DNA end lines up better with TRBJ2-7; the J call may be wrong. The CDR3 sequence is 14 residues long. Germline V lookup: CDR1 SGDLS, CDR2 YYNGEE. CDR3 nucleotides: TGTGCCAGCAGCGTAGCTACGGGTTACTACGAGCAGTACTTC. Amino acids: CASSVATGYYEQYF.

This clone was seen more than once but under ten times. The rearrangement uses TRBV5-4 and TRBJ2-3; possibly TRBD2 for D (6 bases). In germline, CDR1 is SGHNT, CDR2 YYREEE (reference sequence). This CDR3 contains 14 residues. The V end was cut by 1 base, the J end by 5 bases, with 11 bases between. The CDR3, as DNA: TGTGCCAGCAGCTTGACGGGAGCTGGAGATACGCAGTATTTT. Translation: CASSLTGAGDTQYF.